This T cell receptor (beta chain) originates from a study of blood T cell repertoires in COVID-19. Looking at the study overall: PBMCs, B-cell-depleted T cells, or T cells were the source of the cDNA or gDNA that made up the material.

TCRdb's copy holds only in-frame clones and misses some; the assay was immunoSEQ multiplex PCR. The repertoire holds about 130,000 clones, around 88% seen once, with approximately 5% in the top ten. Only one count was recorded for this clone. The CDR3 totals 15 residues. Germline-derived CDR1 and CDR2 are MNHEY and SMNVEV (reference sequence). V was shortened by 3 bases and J by 3 bases, with 15 bases between the two germline ends. Sequencing was performed on peripheral blood. This rearrangement joins TRBV27 to TRBJ2-7, with a possible D match to TRBD2 (7 bases). The sequence came from a human donor in a cohort sampled during active COVID-19. The CDR3 region is CASSFKSGGNYEQYF. The CDR3 coding sequence is TGTGCCAGCAGTTTCAAATCGGGGGGCAACTACGAGCAGTACTTC.